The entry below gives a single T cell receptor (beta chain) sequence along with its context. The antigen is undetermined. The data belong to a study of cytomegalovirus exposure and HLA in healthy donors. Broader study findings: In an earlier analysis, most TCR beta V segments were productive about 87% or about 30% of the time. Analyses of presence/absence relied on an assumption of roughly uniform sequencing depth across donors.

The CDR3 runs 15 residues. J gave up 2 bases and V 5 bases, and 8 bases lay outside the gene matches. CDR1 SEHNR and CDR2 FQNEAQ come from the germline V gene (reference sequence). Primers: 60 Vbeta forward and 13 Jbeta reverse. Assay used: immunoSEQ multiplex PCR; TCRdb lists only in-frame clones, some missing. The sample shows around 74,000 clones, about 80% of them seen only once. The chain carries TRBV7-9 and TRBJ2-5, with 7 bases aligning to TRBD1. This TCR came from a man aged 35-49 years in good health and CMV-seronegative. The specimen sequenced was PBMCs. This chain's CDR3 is CASSHRDSRQETQYF. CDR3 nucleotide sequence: TGTGCCAGCAGCCACCGGGACAGTAGACAAGAGACCCAGTACTTC.